These T cell receptor beta chains were read from a single sample in a study of blood T cell repertoires in COVID-19. Sequencing used immunoSEQ multiplex PCR; TCRdb keeps in-frame clones, though not all of them. Found here are 15,000 to 20,000 clones, approximately 86% of them singletons; the top ten hold less than 20%. The sample taken for sequencing was peripheral blood. The receptors originated from a man aged 65 to 85 with acute or convalescent COVID-19. Each CDR3 is given without its conserved first and last residue. The order of the fields is J gene, V gene, CDR3 protein.

j_call: TRBJ1-6
v_call: TRBV12-3/TRBV12-4
cdr3_aa: ASRRPNSPLH

j_call: TRBJ1-5
v_call: TRBV19
cdr3_aa: ASSPSAGWVGNQPQH

j_call: TRBJ1-4
v_call: TRBV5-1
cdr3_aa: ASSLWSGEANEKLF

j_call: TRBJ2-7
v_call: TRBV2
cdr3_aa: ASTASDSYEQY

j_call: TRBJ2-5
v_call: TRBV29-1
cdr3_aa: SVELVLEEGRRMDAWSQETQY

j_call: TRBJ2-5
v_call: TRBV7-2
cdr3_aa: ASSLLFYLPGETQY

j_call: TRBJ2-2
v_call: TRBV5-1
cdr3_aa: ASTRDLGTGELF

j_call: TRBJ2-1
v_call: TRBV11-2
cdr3_aa: ASSLGGSGLSYNEQF

j_call: TRBJ1-5
v_call: TRBV5-1
cdr3_aa: ASSLAGQRNQPQH

j_call: TRBJ2-7
v_call: TRBV7-9
cdr3_aa: ASSYHSGYEQY

j_call: TRBJ2-2
v_call: TRBV7-8
cdr3_aa: ASSFSLAGGNTGELF

j_call: TRBJ1-1
v_call: TRBV12-5
cdr3_aa: ASGDGGGTEAF

j_call: TRBJ2-1
v_call: TRBV10-3
cdr3_aa: AISLAVYNEQF

j_call: TRBJ2-3
v_call: TRBV5-5
cdr3_aa: ASSLYGLAGAADTQY

j_call: TRBJ2-5
v_call: TRBV5-6
cdr3_aa: ASSLWDRLTQY

j_call: TRBJ1-4
v_call: TRBV5-1
cdr3_aa: ASSSGQGTFEKLF

j_call: TRBJ2-1
v_call: TRBV2
cdr3_aa: ASRKGPGAGDEQF

j_call: TRBJ2-1
v_call: TRBV4-2
cdr3_aa: ASSPQSYNEQF

j_call: TRBJ2-7
v_call: TRBV18
cdr3_aa: ASSPPGAPDEQY

j_call: TRBJ2-3
v_call: TRBV7-9
cdr3_aa: ASTLRGSTDTQY

j_call: TRBJ2-3
v_call: TRBV6-2/TRBV6-3
cdr3_aa: ASSPDRAPTDTQY

j_call: TRBJ2-7
v_call: TRBV29-1
cdr3_aa: SVEGGLAGDDEQY

j_call: TRBJ2-1
v_call: TRBV27
cdr3_aa: ASSFSRDSGEQF

j_call: TRBJ1-4
v_call: TRBV9
cdr3_aa: ASSVSSGRTNEKLF

j_call: TRBJ2-5
v_call: TRBV3-1/TRBV3-2
cdr3_aa: ASSHESRTRETQY

j_call: TRBJ1-5
v_call: TRBV10-3
cdr3_aa: AIRQGVGEPQH